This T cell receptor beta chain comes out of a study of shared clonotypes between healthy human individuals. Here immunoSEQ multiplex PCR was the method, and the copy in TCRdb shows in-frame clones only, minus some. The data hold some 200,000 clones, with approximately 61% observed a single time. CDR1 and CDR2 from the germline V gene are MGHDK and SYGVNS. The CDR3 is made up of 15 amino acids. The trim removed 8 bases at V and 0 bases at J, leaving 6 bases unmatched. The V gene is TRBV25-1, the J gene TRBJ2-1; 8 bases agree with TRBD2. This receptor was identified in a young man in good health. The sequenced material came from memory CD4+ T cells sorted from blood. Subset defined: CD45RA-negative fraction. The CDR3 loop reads CASSVSGSSYNEQFF. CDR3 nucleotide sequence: TGTGCCAGCTCGGTAAGCGGGAGCTCCTACAATGAGCAGTTCTTC.